A selection of T cell receptor beta chains follows, all from one sample in a study of shared clonotypes between healthy human individuals. Using immunoSEQ multiplex PCR, the repertoire was profiled, and TCRdb retains in-frame clones only, with some absent. The sample consists of over a million clones, about 74% of them appearing once. Sequenced material: memory CD4+ T cells sorted from blood. The receptors stem from a man younger than 30 in good health. Each CDR3 is given with its conserved first and last residue. The D gene is left open where the match is weak. Rows may omit the clone size; those that give it use once, few, many or a size class.

CDR3nt	CDR3aa	v_gene	j_gene	d_gene	abundance
TGTGCCAGCTCACCAGGGGCCAGAGTGAACACTGAAGCTTTCTTT	CASSPGARVNTEAFF	TRBV18	TRBJ1-1	NA	NA
TGTGCCATCAGTGTGACTAGCGGGAAATCCGACGAGCAGTACTTC	CAISVTSGKSDEQYF	TRBV10-3	TRBJ2-7	TRBD2	NA
TGTGCTAGTGGTTTCTCCGGCCAAACGGGCGTAGAGACCCAGTACTTC	CASGFSGQTGVETQYF	TRBV12-5	TRBJ2-5	NA	NA
TGTGCCTGGACGACGGGCTCTGGAAACACCATATATTTT	CAWTTGSGNTIYF	TRBV30	TRBJ1-3	NA	NA
TGTGCCAGCAGTTCAAACCGGGACAGGGAGGGTGGCTACACCTTC	CASSSNRDREGGYTF	TRBV7-8	TRBJ1-2	TRBD1	few
TGTGCCAGCAGTTTCCAGGGGGGCAACGAGCAGTACTTC	CASSFQGGNEQYF	TRBV6-5	TRBJ2-7	NA	NA
TGTGCCAGCTCTCAGGGGTTTGGCTACACCTTC	CASSQGFGYTF	TRBV18	TRBJ1-2	NA	NA
TGCGCCAGCAGGCCTTCACAGGCAGCAGATACGCAGTATTTT	CASRPSQAADTQYF	TRBV5-1	TRBJ2-3	NA	NA
TGTGCCAGCGGTGTTATCTACAATGAGCAGTTCTTC	CASGVIYNEQFF	TRBV2	TRBJ2-1	NA	many
TGCGCCAGCAGCTGGAGCGGGGGGGCCGTAAGCCACGAGCAGTACTTC	CASSWSGGAVSHEQYF	TRBV5-1	TRBJ2-7	TRBD2	NA
TGTGCCAGCAGCACCCGCGCTGGGGGCACAGATACGCAGTATTTT	CASSTRAGGTDTQYF	TRBV7-9	TRBJ2-3	NA	NA
TGTGCCAGCAGTTTCAACGAGCAGTACTTC	CASSFNEQYF	TRBV27	TRBJ2-7	NA	many
TGTGCCAGCAGCCGGGAAGATACGCAGTATTTT	CASSREDTQYF	TRBV9	TRBJ2-3	NA	once
TGTGCCAGCAGCTTAGCCCCTCCGACAGGCGGATTGGACACTGAAGCTTTCTTT	CASSLAPPTGGLDTEAFF	TRBV7-9	TRBJ1-1	NA	NA
TGTGCCAGTAGGAGGGACAGGGCCCCAGATACGCAGTATTTT	CASRRDRAPDTQYF	TRBV19	TRBJ2-3	TRBD1	NA
TGCGCCAGCAGCCAAGATCACAGGGCTAGCAATCAGCCCCAGCATTTT	CASSQDHRASNQPQHF	TRBV4-1	TRBJ1-5	NA	NA
TGTGCCAGCAGCCCCGGACAGGGGGCGCGGGAGCAGTACTTC	CASSPGQGAREQYF	TRBV11-2	TRBJ2-7	TRBD1	NA
TGTGCCAGCAGTCACTTACTAGCGGGAGGAACCTACGAGCAGTACTTC	CASSHLLAGGTYEQYF	TRBV6-5	TRBJ2-7	TRBD2	few
TGTGCCAGCAGCTTGGGAGGGACAGAATATCAGCCCCAGCATTTT	CASSLGGTEYQPQHF	TRBV5-5	TRBJ1-5	TRBD1	NA
TGTGCCAGTAGTAAGGGCGGTGGGGAGACCCAGTACTTC	CASSKGGGETQYF	TRBV19	TRBJ2-5	NA	NA
TGTGCCAGTAGTGGATGGGACAGGGGGATGGCAGAAGGGACTAGCGGGAGAACCGAGCAGTACTTC	CASSGWDRGMAEGTSGRTEQYF	TRBV19	TRBJ2-7	TRBD2	few
TGTGCCAGCAGCTTGGAGTCAGCCTCTGGAAACACCATATATTTT	CASSLESASGNTIYF	TRBV5-6	TRBJ1-3	NA	NA
TGCGCCAGCAGTTTGGGAGTGAGCACTGAAGCTTTCTTT	CASSLGVSTEAFF	TRBV5-1	TRBJ1-1	NA	NA
TGTGCCAGTAGTACCCGCCGGACAGGGGTGGGGGATCAGCCCCAGCATTTT	CASSTRRTGVGDQPQHF	TRBV19	TRBJ1-5	TRBD1	NA
TGCGCCAGCAGCCGTGCACAGGGGGCGCAATACGAGCAGTACTTC	CASSRAQGAQYEQYF	TRBV5-1	TRBJ2-7	TRBD1	NA
TGCGCCAGCAGCACAGGACAGGCCGAGAATTCACCCCTCCACTTT	CASSTGQAENSPLHF	TRBV5-1	TRBJ1-6	TRBD1	NA
TGTGCTGCCGACTGGAGGAACACCGGGGAGCTGTTTTTT	CAADWRNTGELFF	TRBV30	TRBJ2-2	NA	NA
TGTGCCAGCAGCTTATCGGATCGTTACGAGCAGTACTTC	CASSLSDRYEQYF	TRBV7-8	TRBJ2-7	NA	once
TGTGCCAGCAGGATAACACGGGGCGCCTATGAAAAACTGTTTTTT	CASRITRGAYEKLFF	TRBV28	TRBJ1-4	NA	NA
TGTGCCAGCAGCCCCTCAGGGCAGACCTACGAGCAGTACTTC	CASSPSGQTYEQYF	TRBV11-2	TRBJ2-7	NA	NA
TGTGCCAGTAGTATAGGAGGGGCCCCCTCGGGGCAGTTCTTC	CASSIGGAPSGQFF	TRBV19	TRBJ2-1	NA	NA
TGTGCCAGCAGCCCGGACGTGAGGAGCTCCTACGAGCAGTACTTC	CASSPDVRSSYEQYF	TRBV9	TRBJ2-7	NA	NA
TGTGCCAGCAGTCAAGGAGGCATTGAAGCTTTCTTT	CASSQGGIEAFF	TRBV6-5	TRBJ1-1	NA	many
TGTGCCAGCAGCGCAGACGACAGGAGCTATGGCTACACCTTC	CASSADDRSYGYTF	TRBV13	TRBJ1-2	NA	NA
TGCGCCAGCAGCGACAGGGAGGAGCAGTTCTTC	CASSDREEQFF	TRBV10-2	TRBJ2-1	TRBD1	NA
TGTGCCTATTTGACGGGCTCTGGAAACACCATATATTTT	CAYLTGSGNTIYF	TRBV30	TRBJ1-3	NA	once
TGTGCCAGCAATAGAGGGACTAGCGGGATTAGCGCGAACACCGGGGAGCTGTTTTTT	CASNRGTSGISANTGELFF	TRBV7-9	TRBJ2-2	TRBD2	NA
TGTGCCAGCGACAGCCCCGGCGGGGCCCTCCACTTT	CASDSPGGALHF	TRBV19	TRBJ1-6	NA	NA
TGCGCCAGCAGCTTGGCGACAGGGAGGCAAGAGACCCAGTACTTC	CASSLATGRQETQYF	TRBV5-1	TRBJ2-5	NA	NA
TGTGCCAGCAACACGGGGCAGTCGGACATCGATGAGCAGTTCTTC	CASNTGQSDIDEQFF	TRBV18	TRBJ2-1	NA	NA
TGTGCCTGGAGGAAGAACACTGGGGCCAACGTCCTGACTTTC	CAWRKNTGANVLTF	TRBV30	TRBJ2-6	NA	NA
TGCGCCAGCAGCCAAGTAGGCCAACAAGAGACCCAGTACTTC	CASSQVGQQETQYF	TRBV4-1	TRBJ2-5	NA	once
TGTGCCATCAGTGGGAGACAGGGGGCCCCGGGGAATGAGCAGTTCTTC	CAISGRQGAPGNEQFF	TRBV10-3	TRBJ2-1	TRBD1	NA
TGTGCCAGCTCCTCACCCGCCTACGAGCAGTACTTC	CASSSPAYEQYF	TRBV7-2	TRBJ2-7	NA	NA
TGTGCCATCAGTGAGTCCACGACAGGGGCCAATCAGCCCCAGCATTTT	CAISESTTGANQPQHF	TRBV10-3	TRBJ1-5	TRBD1	NA
TGCGCCAGCAGCTTGGTGAGCGGGAGTTACGAGCAGTACTTC	CASSLVSGSYEQYF	TRBV5-1	TRBJ2-7	TRBD2	NA
TGCGCCAGCAGCCAAGACCCCCTAGCGGGGGAGCAGTACTTC	CASSQDPLAGEQYF	TRBV4-3	TRBJ2-5	TRBD2	NA
TGTGCCAGCTCAGCGACAGGGGGCAACACTGAAGCTTTCTTT	CASSATGGNTEAFF	TRBV18	TRBJ1-1	TRBD1	few
TGTGCCAGTAGGGACGGAGGGGAGCTGGGTAGAGACGGGGCCAACGTCCTGACTTTC	CASRDGGELGRDGANVLTF	TRBV19	TRBJ2-6	NA	NA
TGTGCCAGCTCACCATCCCAGCGGACGAACACCGGGGAGCTGTTTTTT	CASSPSQRTNTGELFF	TRBV18	TRBJ2-2	NA	NA
TGTGCCAGCAGCGTATCGCACTCGCAGGGACAAGAGACCCAGTACTTC	CASSVSHSQGQETQYF	TRBV9	TRBJ2-5	NA	NA
TGTGCCAGCAGCTCCGTAGGCCGGGCAACTAATGAAAAACTGTTTTTT	CASSSVGRATNEKLFF	TRBV7-2	TRBJ1-4	NA	NA
TGTGCCAGCAGTGCCTCCCAGGTGTACTCGCAGTACTTC	CASSASQVYSQYF	TRBV27	TRBJ2-7	NA	NA
TGTGCCAGCAGTAGAGTCACAGGGAACGGAGAGACCCAGTACTTC	CASSRVTGNGETQYF	TRBV27	TRBJ2-5	NA	many